The rows below give T cell receptor beta chains drawn from one sample of a study of glioma-infiltrating T cells. TCRdb re-derived calls from the multiplex PCR reads in MiXCR, one entry per CDR3 protein. The table shows 93,000 or so distinct CDR3 sequences, with roughly 30% occurring only once. The sample comprised glioma tissue, nonneoplastic brain tissue, or PBMCs (not recorded which). These receptors were obtained from a human donor with low-grade glioma or glioblastoma, undergoing nonglioma brain surgery, or in good health (not recorded which). Both conserved end residues are part of each CDR3. The D gene is left open where the match is weak. The size entry is marked missing in some rows and otherwise reads once, few, many or a size class.

j_call d_call v_call cdr3_length clone_size cdr3_nt cdr3_aa
TRBJ2-1 TRBD2 TRBV19 16 . TGTGCCAGTAGTCGCGGGATTAGCGGGGGAGGTGGTGAGCAGTTCTTC CASSRGISGGGGEQFF
TRBJ1-1 . TRBV10-3 15 many TGTGCCATCAGTGAGTCGACCAAAGAGAACACTGAAGCTTTCTTT CAISESTKENTEAFF
TRBJ1-6 TRBD1 TRBV6-1 16 . TGTGCCAGCAGACCGCGCGGGACAGGGGGCTTATCACCCCTCCACTTT CASRPRGTGGLSPLHF
TRBJ1-5 . TRBV15 16 many TGTGCCACCAGTGGGGGTGGCGCCCCTAGCAATCAGCCCCAGCATTTT CATSGGGAPSNQPQHF
TRBJ1-2 . TRBV6-6 14 many TGTGCCAGCAGTTACTCGACACCGCTCTATGGCTACACCTTC CASSYSTPLYGYTF
TRBJ2-3 . TRBV7-2 14 many TGTGCCAGCAGCTTAGTGCCGGTCACAGATACGCAGTATTTT CASSLVPVTDTQYF
TRBJ2-1 . TRBV7-6 16 few TGTGCCAGCAGCTCAACAATTGTCAACTCCTACAATGAGCAGTTCTTC CASSSTIVNSYNEQFF
TRBJ1-5 . TRBV27 15 . TGTGCCAGCAGTTTCATAGCCGATAGCAATCAGCCGCAGCATTTT CASSFIADSNQPQHF
TRBJ2-5 TRBD2 TRBV11-2 16 few TGTGCCAGCAGCTCCCCGGGACTAGCGGTACAAGAGACCCAGTACTTC CASSSPGLAVQETQYF
TRBJ1-1 . TRBV30 13 . TGTGCCTGGAGTGTATCGGAGGACACTGAAGCTTTCTTT CAWSVSEDTEAFF
TRBJ2-7 . TRBV6-1 12 many TGTGCCAGCAGGACCCACGTCCACGAGCAGTACTTC CASRTHVHEQYF
TRBJ1-6 . TRBV5-4 16 . TGTGCCAGCAGCTTGGAGACCGCAGGCAATAATTCACCCCTCCACTTT CASSLETAGNNSPLHF
TRBJ2-7 . TRBV6-1 14 many TGTGCCAGCATCCCCGGGTTTGGTTTCCACGAGCAGTACTTC CASIPGFGFHEQYF
TRBJ2-3 TRBD1 TRBV11-2 14 . TGTGCCGACCGGACAGGGTATGGCACAGATACGCAGTATTTT CADRTGYGTDTQYF
TRBJ1-2 TRBD1 TRBV28 13 many TGTGCCAGTAATCCCGGGACAGACTATGGCTACACCTTC CASNPGTDYGYTF
TRBJ1-4 TRBD1 TRBV19 17 . TGTGCCAGTAGTACCCCGGGACAGGGTGCAACTAATGAAAAACTGTTTTTT CASSTPGQGATNEKLFF
TRBJ2-3 TRBD1 TRBV29-1 13 . TGCAGCTTTGGACAGGGGACCACAGATACGCAGTATTTT CSFGQGTTDTQYF
TRBJ1-1 . TRBV6-2/TRBV6-3 12 many TGTGCCAGCAGTTACCGGAGGGGTGAAGCTTTCTTT CASSYRRGEAFF
TRBJ1-5 TRBD1 TRBV7-2 15 . TGTGCCAGCAGCTGGGGACAGGGTTTGAATCAGCCCCAGCATTTT CASSWGQGLNQPQHF
TRBJ1-4 . TRBV7-9 11 many TGTGCCAGCAGCTTCGATGAAAAACTGTTTTTT CASSFDEKLFF
TRBJ2-7 . TRBV25-1 14 . TGTGCCAGCACTCCGTGGGACGGCCCCTACGAGCAGTACTTC CASTPWDGPYEQYF
TRBJ1-5 . TRBV19 18 few TGTGCCAGTACCCGTCGAGGGCAAATTAAAGATTCCGATCAGCCCCAGCATTTT CASTRRGQIKDSDQPQHF
TRBJ1-3 . TRBV27 13 many TGTGCCAGCAGTTTCGGGCAGGGAAACACCATATATTTT CASSFGQGNTIYF